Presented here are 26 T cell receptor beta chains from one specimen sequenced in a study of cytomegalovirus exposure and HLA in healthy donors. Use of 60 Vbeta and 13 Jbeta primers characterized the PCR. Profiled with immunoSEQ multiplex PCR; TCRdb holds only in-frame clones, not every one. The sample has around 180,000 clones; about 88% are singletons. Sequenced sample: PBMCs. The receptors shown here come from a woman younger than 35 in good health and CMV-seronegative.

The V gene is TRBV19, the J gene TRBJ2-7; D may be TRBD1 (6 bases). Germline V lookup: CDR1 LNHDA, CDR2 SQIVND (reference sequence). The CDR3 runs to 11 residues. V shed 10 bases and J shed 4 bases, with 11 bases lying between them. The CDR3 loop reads CATGRGYEQYF. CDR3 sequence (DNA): TGTGCCACCGGTAGGGGGTACGAGCAGTACTTC.

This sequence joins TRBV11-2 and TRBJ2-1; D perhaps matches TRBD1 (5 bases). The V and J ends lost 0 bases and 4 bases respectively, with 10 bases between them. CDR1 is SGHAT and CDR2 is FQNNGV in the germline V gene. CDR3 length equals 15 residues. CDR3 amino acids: CASSLEPGKYNEQFF. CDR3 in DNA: TGTGCCAGCAGCTTAGAACCAGGGAAGTACAATGAGCAGTTCTTC.

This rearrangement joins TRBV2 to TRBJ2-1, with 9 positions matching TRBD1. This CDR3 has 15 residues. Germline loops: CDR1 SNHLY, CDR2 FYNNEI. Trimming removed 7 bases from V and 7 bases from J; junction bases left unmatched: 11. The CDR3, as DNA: TGTGCCAGCATTAATCCGGGACAGGGTGGGAATGAGCAGTTCTTC. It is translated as CASINPGQGGNEQFF.

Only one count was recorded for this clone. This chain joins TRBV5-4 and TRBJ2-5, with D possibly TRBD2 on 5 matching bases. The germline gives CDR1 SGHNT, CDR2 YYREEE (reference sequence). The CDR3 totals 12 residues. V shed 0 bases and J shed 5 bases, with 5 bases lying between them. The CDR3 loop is CASSLVAETQYF. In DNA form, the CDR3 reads TGTGCCAGCAGCTTGGTAGCGGAGACCCAGTACTTC. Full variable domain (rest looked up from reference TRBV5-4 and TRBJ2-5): ETGVTQSPTHLIKTRGQQVTLRCSSQSGHNTVSWYQQALGQGPQFIFQYYREEENGRGNFPPRFSGLQFPNYSSELNVNALELDDSALYLCASSLVAETQYFGPGTRLLVL.

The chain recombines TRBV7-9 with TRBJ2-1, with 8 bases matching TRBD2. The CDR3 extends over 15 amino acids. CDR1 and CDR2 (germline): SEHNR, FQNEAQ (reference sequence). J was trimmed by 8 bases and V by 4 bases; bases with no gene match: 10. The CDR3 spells CASSSTSANFDEQFF. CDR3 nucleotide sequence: TGTGCCAGCAGCTCGACTAGCGCGAACTTCGATGAGCAGTTCTTC.

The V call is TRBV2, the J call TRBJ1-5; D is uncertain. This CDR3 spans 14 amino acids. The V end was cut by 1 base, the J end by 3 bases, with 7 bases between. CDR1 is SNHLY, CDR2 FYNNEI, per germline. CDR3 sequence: CASSEGLINQPQHF. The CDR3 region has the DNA TGTGCCAGCAGTGAAGGGCTGATCAATCAGCCCCAGCATTTT.

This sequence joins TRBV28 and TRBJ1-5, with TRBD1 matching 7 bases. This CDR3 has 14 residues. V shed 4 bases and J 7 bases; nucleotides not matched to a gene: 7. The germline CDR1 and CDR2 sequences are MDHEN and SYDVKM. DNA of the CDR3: TGTGCCAGCAGTTCGGGACAGCTAAGACAGCCCCAGCATTTT. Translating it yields CASSSGQLRQPQHF.

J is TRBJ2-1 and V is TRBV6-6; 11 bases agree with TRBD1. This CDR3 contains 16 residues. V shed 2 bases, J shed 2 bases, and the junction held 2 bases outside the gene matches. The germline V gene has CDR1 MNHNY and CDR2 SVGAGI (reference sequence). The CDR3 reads CASSYRDRGTYNEQFF. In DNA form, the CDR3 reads TGTGCCAGCAGTTACAGGGACAGGGGGACCTACAATGAGCAGTTCTTC.

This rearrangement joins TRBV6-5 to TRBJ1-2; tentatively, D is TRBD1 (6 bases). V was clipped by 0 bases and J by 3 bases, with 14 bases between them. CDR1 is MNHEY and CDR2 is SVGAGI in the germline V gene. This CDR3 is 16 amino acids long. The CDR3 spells CASSYSRTGRDYGYTF. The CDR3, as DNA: TGTGCCAGCAGTTACTCGAGAACAGGGAGGGACTATGGCTACACCTTC.

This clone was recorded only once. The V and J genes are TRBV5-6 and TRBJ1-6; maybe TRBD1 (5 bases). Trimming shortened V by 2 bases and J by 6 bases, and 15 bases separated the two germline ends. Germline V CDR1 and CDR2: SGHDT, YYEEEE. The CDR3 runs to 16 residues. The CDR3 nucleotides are TGTGCCAGCAGCTTTACAGCCGGGGGTTTTAATTCACCCCTCCACTTT. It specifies CASSFTAGGFNSPLHF.

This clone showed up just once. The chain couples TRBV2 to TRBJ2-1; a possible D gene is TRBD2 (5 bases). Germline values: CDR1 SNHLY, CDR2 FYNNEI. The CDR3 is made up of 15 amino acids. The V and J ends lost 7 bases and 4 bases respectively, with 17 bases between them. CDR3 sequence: CASTHAVGLYNEQFF. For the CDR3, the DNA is TGTGCCAGCACCCATGCTGTCGGACTGTACAATGAGCAGTTCTTC.

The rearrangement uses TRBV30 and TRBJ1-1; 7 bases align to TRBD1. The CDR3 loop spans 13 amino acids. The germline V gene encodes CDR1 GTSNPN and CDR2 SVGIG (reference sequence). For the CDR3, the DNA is TGTGCTTACCAGGGGGGCTCGAACACTGAAGCTTTCTTT. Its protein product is CAYQGGSNTEAFF.

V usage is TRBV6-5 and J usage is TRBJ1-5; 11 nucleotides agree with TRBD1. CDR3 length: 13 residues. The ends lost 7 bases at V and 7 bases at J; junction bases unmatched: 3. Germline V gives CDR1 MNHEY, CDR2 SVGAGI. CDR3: CASKGQGAQPQHF. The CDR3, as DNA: TGTGCCAGCAAAGGACAGGGGGCCCAGCCCCAGCATTTT.

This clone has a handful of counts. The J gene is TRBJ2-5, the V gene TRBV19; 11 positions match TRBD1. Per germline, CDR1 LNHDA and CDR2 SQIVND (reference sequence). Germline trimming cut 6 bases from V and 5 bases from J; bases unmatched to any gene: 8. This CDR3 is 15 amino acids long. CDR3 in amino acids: CASSPGQGVGETQYF. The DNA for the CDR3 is TGTGCCAGTAGCCCGGGACAGGGGGTCGGGGAGACCCAGTACTTC.

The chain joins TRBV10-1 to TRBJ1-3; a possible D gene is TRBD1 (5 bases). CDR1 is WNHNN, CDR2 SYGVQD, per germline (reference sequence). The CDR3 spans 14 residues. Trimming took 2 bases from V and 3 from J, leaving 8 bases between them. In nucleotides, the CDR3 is TGCGCCAGCAGTGAGGCGGGGGTTGGAAACACCATATATTTT. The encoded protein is CASSEAGVGNTIYF.

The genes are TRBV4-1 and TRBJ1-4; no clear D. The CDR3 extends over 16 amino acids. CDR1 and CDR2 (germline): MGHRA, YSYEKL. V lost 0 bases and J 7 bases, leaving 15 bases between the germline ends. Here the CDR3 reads CASSQDLAGKGEKLFF. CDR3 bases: TGCGCCAGCAGCCAAGATCTGGCCGGGAAAGGTGAAAAACTGTTTTTT.

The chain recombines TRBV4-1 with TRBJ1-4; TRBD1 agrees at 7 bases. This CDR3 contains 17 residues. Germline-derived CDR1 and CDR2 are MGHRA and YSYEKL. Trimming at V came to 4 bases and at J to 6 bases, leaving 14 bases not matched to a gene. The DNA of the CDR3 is TGCGCCAGCAGCCGGACTCCAGGGGGTCCGGGGGATGAAAAACTGTTTTTT. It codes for CASSRTPGGPGDEKLFF.

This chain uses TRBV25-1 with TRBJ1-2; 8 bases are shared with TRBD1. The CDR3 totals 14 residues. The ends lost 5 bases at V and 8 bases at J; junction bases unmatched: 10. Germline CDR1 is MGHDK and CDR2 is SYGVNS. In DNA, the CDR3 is TGTGCCAGCAGTCCAGGGGGCCAAAGGAGGGGCTACACCTTC. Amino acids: CASSPGGQRRGYTF.

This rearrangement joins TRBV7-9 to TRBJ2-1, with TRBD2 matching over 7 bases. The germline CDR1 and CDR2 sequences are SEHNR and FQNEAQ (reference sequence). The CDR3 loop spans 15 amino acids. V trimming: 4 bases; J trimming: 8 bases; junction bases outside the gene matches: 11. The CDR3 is CASSYPSGGGHEQFF. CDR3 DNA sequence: TGTGCCAGCAGCTACCCTTCGGGAGGAGGACATGAGCAGTTCTTC.

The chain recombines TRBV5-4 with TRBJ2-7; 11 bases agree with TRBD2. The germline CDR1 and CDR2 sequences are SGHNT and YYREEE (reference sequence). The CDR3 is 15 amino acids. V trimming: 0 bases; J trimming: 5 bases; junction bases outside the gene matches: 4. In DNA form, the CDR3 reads TGTGCCAGCAGCTTGGGTAGCGGGAGGGCCGACGAGCAGTACTTC. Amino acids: CASSLGSGRADEQYF.

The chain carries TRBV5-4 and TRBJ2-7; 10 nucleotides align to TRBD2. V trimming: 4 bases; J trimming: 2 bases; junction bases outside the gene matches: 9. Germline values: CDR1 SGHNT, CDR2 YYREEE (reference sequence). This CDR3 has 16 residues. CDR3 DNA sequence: TGTGCCAGCAGCCGATATAGAGCGGGAGGGCCCTACGAGCAGTACTTC. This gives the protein CASSRYRAGGPYEQYF.

The CDR3 region has the DNA TGTGCCAGCAGTGAAACCGGTAATTCACCCCTCCACTTT. Its protein product is CASSETGNSPLHF. J is TRBJ1-6 and V is TRBV6-1; D ambiguous. Trimming left V 2 bases short and J 6 bases short, with 5 bases between. The CDR3 is made up of 13 amino acids. CDR1 and CDR2 from the germline V gene are MNHNS and SASEGT.

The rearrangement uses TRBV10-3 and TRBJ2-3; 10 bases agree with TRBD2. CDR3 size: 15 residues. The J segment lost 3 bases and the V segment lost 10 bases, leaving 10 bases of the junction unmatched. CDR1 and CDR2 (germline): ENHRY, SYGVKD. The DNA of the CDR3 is TGTGCCAGCGGCGTAGCGGGAGGAGCGACAGATACGCAGTATTTT. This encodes CASGVAGGATDTQYF.

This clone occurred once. The CDR3 DNA reads as TGCAGCGTTGAAGTTGGGCTAGCGGGGTACACAGATACGCAGTATTTT. Protein product: CSVEVGLAGYTDTQYF. V is TRBV29-1 and J is TRBJ2-3; TRBD2 matches 9 bases. The CDR3 has 16 residues. The V gene end was trimmed by 1 base and the J gene end by 2 bases; junction bases not matched to a gene: 7. Germline CDR1 SQVTM, CDR2 ANQGSEA.

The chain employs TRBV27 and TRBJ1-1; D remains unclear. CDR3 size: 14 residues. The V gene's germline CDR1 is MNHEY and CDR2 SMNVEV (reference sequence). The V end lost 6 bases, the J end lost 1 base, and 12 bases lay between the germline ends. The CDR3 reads CASSSPTRNTEAFF. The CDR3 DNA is TGTGCCAGCAGCTCCCCCACACGGAACACTGAAGCTTTCTTT.

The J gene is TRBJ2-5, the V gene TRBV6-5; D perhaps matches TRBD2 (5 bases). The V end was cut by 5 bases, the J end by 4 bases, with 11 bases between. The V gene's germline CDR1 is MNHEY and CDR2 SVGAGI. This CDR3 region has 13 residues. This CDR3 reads CASSLEGSETQYF. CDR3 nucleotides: TGTGCCAGCAGTCTCGAGGGCTCAGAGACCCAGTACTTC.